Listed below are T cell receptor beta chains from one sample, sequenced in a study of blood T cell repertoires in COVID-19. Method: immunoSEQ multiplex PCR; TCRdb's copy keeps in-frame clones and lacks some. Of about 210,000 clones listed, about 89% are singletons. The sequencing sample was made of peripheral blood. These receptors originate from a woman in her 40s with acute or convalescent COVID-19. Each CDR3 is given with its conserved first and last residue.

CDR3 protein	J gene	V gene
CASSISWGLANYGYTF	TRBJ1-2	TRBV19
CASGLVLRATNEKLFF	TRBJ1-4	TRBV12-5
CASSQVEETDNTGELFF	TRBJ2-2	TRBV4-1
CASSQGIQETQYF	TRBJ2-5	TRBV18
CASSTGVGIEPQHF	TRBJ1-5	TRBV19
CASSVQGDTEAFF	TRBJ1-1	TRBV9
CASTGSAGNTIYF	TRBJ1-3	TRBV6-5
CASSLDRVPEAFF	TRBJ1-1	TRBV7-9
CASSPKIEGGYTF	TRBJ1-2	TRBV18
CASRPPRAGELFF	TRBJ2-2	TRBV4-1
CASSEWGDPSPGNTIYF	TRBJ1-3	TRBV6-1
CASSPAGRNEKLFF	TRBJ1-4	TRBV5-1
CASSQTGTSSYNSPLHF	TRBJ1-6	TRBV7-2
CASSYGQHKTQYF	TRBJ2-5	TRBV7-8
CASSSGGFYGYTF	TRBJ1-2	TRBV27
CATRDIANTGELFF	TRBJ2-2	TRBV24-1
CASSVVSNTGELFF	TRBJ2-2	TRBV9
CASSPQEVAGRGRETQYF	TRBJ2-5	TRBV25-1
CASHRDRDLHTEAFF	TRBJ1-1	TRBV6-5
CAISETGGLTGELFF	TRBJ2-2	TRBV10-3
CASSSGGTGELFF	TRBJ2-2	TRBV6-1
CASSRGQGTDTQYF	TRBJ2-3	TRBV2
CASSHNNEQFF	TRBJ2-1	TRBV6-2/TRBV6-3
CASSYTTGGYGYTF	TRBJ1-2	TRBV6-5
CASSEAEVNTEAFF	TRBJ1-1	TRBV2
CASSLGGYPGTQYF	TRBJ2-5	TRBV2
CASSSLGQGRGNTEAFF	TRBJ1-1	TRBV28
CASSLGAGEGGYTF	TRBJ1-2	TRBV3-1/TRBV3-2